These 18 T cell receptor beta chains were all obtained from the same sample, sequenced in a study of T-cell reconstitution after alpha-beta-depleted transplantation in children. Preparation of the TCRbeta library used unique molecular identifiers. One entry per CDR3 protein results from TCRdb running MiXCR on the PCR reads. Among about 980,000 distinct CDR3 sequences, less than 30% were seen once, and the ten largest hold 28%. Material: PBMCs, mostly from graft donor cells, obtained 360 days after TCRalphabeta/CD19-depleted stem cell transplant. The receptors derive from a boy in the first two years of life who had a stem cell transplant for SCID, so the T cells may come from the graft donor.

The table lists this clonotype with a few counts. The rearrangement joins TRBV20-1 to TRBJ2-1; 11 bases map to TRBD2. Germline V gene sequence: CDR1 DFQATT, CDR2 SNEGSKA (reference sequence). This CDR3 contains 15 residues. The ends lost 6 bases at V and 3 bases at J; junction bases unmatched: 7. The DNA for the CDR3 is TGCAGTGCGCACTCTAGCGGGGGGTTCTACAATGAGCAGTTCTTC. Protein product: CSAHSSGGFYNEQFF.

This clonotype turned up a few times. The chain combines TRBV9 with TRBJ2-7; D might be TRBD2 (7 bases). V was trimmed by 0 bases and J by 2 bases, leaving 12 bases between them. From germline, CDR1 is SGDLS and CDR2 YYNGEE. There are 15 residues in the CDR3. This chain's CDR3 is CASSVGGGSAYEQYF. The DNA of the CDR3 is TGTGCCAGCAGCGTAGGGGGGGGCAGCGCCTACGAGCAGTACTTC.

This clonotype was observed a few times. This sequence joins TRBV5-1 and TRBJ2-5, with TRBD2 identical over 13 bases. Looked up from germline, CDR1 is SGHRS and CDR2 is YFSETQ. The CDR3 has 16 residues. V gave up 6 bases and J gave up 1 base; unmatched junction bases: 6. DNA for the CDR3: TGCGCCAGCACTTCCGGGACTAGCGGGGCCCAAGAGACCCAGTACTTC. Its protein product is CASTSGTSGAQETQYF.

This chain links TRBV5-1 with TRBJ2-5; 9 bases fit TRBD1. The germline gives CDR1 SGHRS, CDR2 YFSETQ. Trimming removed 3 bases from V and 4 bases from J; junction bases left unmatched: 7. The CDR3 is 15 residues long. CDR3 loop: CASSSGQGFVETQYF. DNA for the CDR3: TGCGCCAGCAGCTCCGGACAGGGGTTTGTAGAGACCCAGTACTTC.

This chain links TRBV20-1 with TRBJ2-7; D gene unclear. Germline V gene lookup returns CDR1 DFQATT and CDR2 SNEGSKA (reference sequence). Deletions cut 0 bases from V and 4 bases from J, with 16 bases between. CDR3 size: 15 residues. The CDR3 protein is CSARDSIVSGYEQYF. The DNA of the CDR3 is TGCAGTGCTAGAGATTCAATTGTGTCAGGTTACGAGCAGTACTTC.

This clonotype was picked up a small number of times. The CDR3 DNA is TGCAGCGCGGCACCCTTCAACACCGGGGAGCTGTTTTTT. Amino acids: CSAAPFNTGELFF. This chain joins TRBV29-1 and TRBJ2-2; unclear D gene. The CDR3 covers 13 residues. V was pared by 7 bases and J by 2 bases, with 11 bases between. Germline CDR1 and CDR2: SQVTM and ANQGSEA.

V usage is TRBV7-3 and J usage is TRBJ2-2, with D tentatively TRBD1 or TRBD2 (6 bases each). Germline lookup yields CDR1 SGHTA and CDR2 FQGTGA. This CDR3 has 16 amino acids. With 3 bases removed from V and 2 bases from J, the gap between germline ends came to 13 bases. As DNA, the CDR3 is TGTGCCAGCAGCTTTGGGGGGCGAGTCAACACCGGGGAGCTGTTTTTT. It translates to CASSFGGRVNTGELFF.

V and J are TRBV4-3 and TRBJ2-3, with TRBD2 as a possible D gene (5 bases). The CDR3 has 14 amino acids. CDR1 is LGHNA and CDR2 is YSLEER in the germline V gene. Trimming pared 0 bases from V and 8 bases from J, leaving 12 bases between. The CDR3 protein is CASSQDTTTPTQYF. The CDR3 DNA is TGCGCCAGCAGCCAAGATACGACTACACCTACGCAGTATTTT.

The chain links TRBV6-2 or TRBV6-3 to TRBJ1-2; D is unclear. The CDR3 has 14 amino acids. V lost 7 bases and J 4 bases, leaving 16 bases between the germline ends. CDR1 and CDR2 from the germline V gene are MNHEY and SVGEGT. DNA for the CDR3: TGTGCCAGCAATCCGATTGGGGTTCCCTATGGCTACACCTTC. It is translated as CASNPIGVPYGYTF.

The J gene is TRBJ2-7, the V gene TRBV4-1, with D perhaps matching TRBD1 (6 bases). Germline V lookup: CDR1 MGHRA, CDR2 YSYEKL. The CDR3 runs 19 residues. V was trimmed by 0 bases and J by 0 bases, leaving 21 bases between them. This CDR3 reads CASSQDAHTDRILSYEQYF. The DNA of the CDR3 is TGCGCCAGCAGCCAAGATGCCCATACCGACAGGATCCTCTCCTACGAGCAGTACTTC.

This clonotype was seen more than once but under ten times. The CDR3 region has the DNA TGCAGTGCCCGGGGGGACAAAAACATTCAGTACTTC. Protein sequence: CSARGDKNIQYF. V and J are TRBV20-1 and TRBJ2-4; 7 bases are a match to TRBD2. This CDR3 contains 12 residues. The ends lost 6 bases at V and 3 bases at J; junction bases unmatched: 2. CDR1 is DFQATT and CDR2 is SNEGSKA in the germline V gene (reference sequence).

V and J are TRBV10-3 and TRBJ2-7; a weak D match, TRBD2 (7 bases). The CDR3 is 13 residues long. Deletions cut 6 bases from V and 2 bases from J, with 11 bases between. Germline CDR1 reads ENHRY; CDR2 reads SYGVKD. CDR3 sequence: CAIRGGPAYEQYF. The CDR3 DNA follows: TGTGCCATCAGGGGGGGGCCAGCCTACGAGCAGTACTTC.

This rearrangement joins TRBV4-3 to TRBJ2-7; possibly TRBD1 for D (5 bases). Germline loops: CDR1 LGHNA, CDR2 YSLEER. Trimming took off 0 bases at V and 5 bases at J, with 17 bases between the two ends. The CDR3 consists of 16 residues. The CDR3 bases are TGCGCCAGCAGCCAAGATTGGGCAGGGTCCTATGACGAGCAGTACTTC. Protein: CASSQDWAGSYDEQYF.

This clonotype was picked up a small number of times. The genes are TRBV20-1 and TRBJ2-5, with 10 nucleotides matching TRBD1. The CDR3 has 15 amino acids. V was pared by 3 bases and J by 4 bases, with 8 bases of the junction left unmatched. Germline CDR1 DFQATT, CDR2 SNEGSKA (reference sequence). DNA for the CDR3: TGCAGTGCTAGCGTCCCGGACAGGGGGAGAGAGACCCAGTACTTC. Amino acids: CSASVPDRGRETQYF.

This clonotype was observed a few times. The gene calls are TRBV20-1 and TRBJ2-6; D not resolved. This CDR3 region has 16 residues. Trimming took 5 bases from V and 0 from J, leaving 14 bases between them. Germline values: CDR1 DFQATT, CDR2 SNEGSKA (reference sequence). CDR3 bases: TGCAGTGCTCCTTTTAAGGGAAGCTCTGGGGCCAACGTCCTGACTTTC. This translates into CSAPFKGSSGANVLTF.

Remarks on this clonotype: Germline is not matched at one junction end, which may reflect a read error. The chain has TRBV20-1 and TRBJ2-5; 8 nucleotides line up with TRBD1. This CDR3 region has 17 residues. Germline V gene lookup returns CDR1 DFQATT and CDR2 SNEGSKA (reference sequence). CDR3 residues: CCARGFRTGPYQETQYF. The CDR3 DNA is TGCTGTGCTAGAGGCTTCCGGACAGGGCCGTACCAAGAGACCCAGTACTTC.

The chain recombines TRBV20-1 with TRBJ2-7; D possibly corresponds to TRBD2 (6 bases). Germline CDR1 reads DFQATT; CDR2 reads SNEGSKA (reference sequence). The CDR3 spans 15 residues. Trimming shortened V by 3 bases and J by 5 bases, and 20 bases separated the two germline ends. CDR3 bases: TGCAGTGCTAGTTCACCCTTAGGAGGGTTGAACGAGCAGTACTTC. Protein sequence: CSASSPLGGLNEQYF.

In its sample, this clonotype was seen a few times. The rearrangement joins TRBV10-3 to TRBJ2-7, with a weak D call TRBD2 (5 bases). The CDR3 sequence is 14 residues long. The germline V gene has CDR1 ENHRY and CDR2 SYGVKD. The V gene lost 6 bases and the J gene lost 6 bases, with 18 bases spanning the gap. This CDR3 reads CAIRDRDSLSEQYF. The CDR3 coding sequence is TGTGCCATCAGAGACCGGGATTCTCTCTCCGAGCAGTACTTC.